A selection of T cell receptor beta chains follows, all from one sample in a study of cytomegalovirus exposure and HLA in healthy donors. Generated by immunoSEQ multiplex PCR, the TCRdb table keeps only in-frame clones and is missing some. The sample records about 94,000 clones, approximately 77% being singletons. Sequenced: PBMCs. The receptors were sampled from a human donor in good health. Each CDR3 is given with its conserved first and last residue. The order of the fields is V gene, D gene, clone size, J gene, CDR3 protein, CDR3 DNA. D genes are given only for firm matches. Size values are once, few and many counts, or a class for expanded clones, and some rows have none.

TRBV30,TRBD1,-,TRBJ1-1,CAWSLTGATEAFF,TGTGCCTGGAGCCTAACAGGGGCCACTGAAGCTTTCTTT
TRBV5-4,TRBD1,-,TRBJ1-2,CASSLDSGGLKNYGYTF,TGTGCCAGCAGCTTGGACTCAGGGGGTCTTAAGAACTATGGCTACACCTTC
TRBV7-2,TRBD2,-,TRBJ2-1,CASSPGLILQRAFFF,TGTGCCAGCAGCCCGGGACTAATCCTTCAGAGGGCGTTTTTCTTC
TRBV4-3,-,-,TRBJ2-7,CASSQDGGSEQYF,TGCGCCAGCAGCCAAGACGGAGGATCCGAGCAGTACTTC
TRBV19,TRBD2,-,TRBJ2-1,CASSIVAGGETEQFF,TGTGCCAGTAGTATAGTAGCGGGAGGAGAAACTGAGCAGTTCTTC
TRBV9,TRBD1,-,TRBJ1-1,CASSVEGGRGLSTEAFF,TGTGCCAGCAGCGTAGAGGGTGGCAGGGGGTTGAGCACTGAAGCTTTCTTT
TRBV7-7,TRBD1,-,TRBJ2-5,CASSLVPGGQETQYF,TGTGCTAGCAGCTTAGTCCCAGGGGGTCAAGAGACCCAGTACTTC
TRBV5-6,TRBD2,-,TRBJ2-3,CASSPPGLAGGITDTQYF,TGTGCCAGCAGCCCGCCGGGACTAGCGGGGGGCATCACAGATACGCAGTATTTT
TRBV5-1,-,-,TRBJ2-5,CASSPGSSQETQYF,TGCGCCAGCAGCCCGGGAAGCAGCCAAGAGACCCAGTACTTC
TRBV28,-,-,TRBJ2-3,CASSENLGADTQYF,TGTGCCAGCAGTGAAAACCTAGGAGCTGATACGCAGTATTTT
TRBV7-9,-,-,TRBJ2-3,CASGGWGDSHTDTQYF,TGTGCCAGCGGCGGGTGGGGAGACTCTCACACAGATACGCAGTATTTT
TRBV28,TRBD1,-,TRBJ1-4,CASSLPGTGSEKLFF,TGTGCCAGCAGTTTACCCGGGACAGGGAGCGAAAAACTGTTTTTT
TRBV5-6,-,-,TRBJ2-1,CASSHAIEQFF,TGTGCCAGCTCCCATGCGATTGAGCAGTTCTTC
TRBV6-5,-,-,TRBJ1-4,CASSDRGTNEKLFF,TGTGCCAGCAGCGACCGGGGTACTAATGAAAAACTGTTTTTT
TRBV13,-,-,TRBJ2-5,CASSFRLVGQETQYF,TGTGCCAGCAGCTTCAGACTAGTGGGGCAAGAGACCCAGTACTTC
TRBV11-3,-,once,TRBJ2-2,CASSDTGTATGELFF,TGTGCCAGCAGCGATACCGGGACTGCAACCGGGGAGCTGTTTTTT
TRBV2,-,-,TRBJ1-5,CASSGPGLGNQPQHF,TGTGCCAGCAGTGGACCAGGGCTGGGAAATCAGCCCCAGCATTTT
TRBV28,-,-,TRBJ2-1,CASRSTLPRDRQFF,TGTGCCAGCAGGTCCACTCTGCCCCGGGATCGGCAGTTCTTC
TRBV6-5,TRBD1,-,TRBJ2-7,CASSYATGPEQYF,TGTGCCAGCAGTTACGCGACAGGGCCCGAGCAGTACTTC
TRBV9,-,-,TRBJ1-1,CASSDKGTGDEAFF,TGTGCCAGCAGCGACAAAGGTACCGGGGATGAAGCTTTCTTT
TRBV28,TRBD1,-,TRBJ1-1,CAGSQGARTEAFF,TGTGCCGGCTCACAGGGGGCGCGCACTGAAGCTTTCTTT
TRBV5-4,-,-,TRBJ1-1,CASSLGASLDTEAFF,TGTGCCAGCAGCTTGGGGGCGTCGCTTGACACTGAAGCTTTCTTT
TRBV14,TRBD2,-,TRBJ2-2,CASSQHGFLAGPLTGELFF,TGTGCCAGCAGCCAACATGGGTTTCTAGCGGGACCTTTAACCGGGGAGCTGTTTTTT
TRBV7-8,-,-,TRBJ2-7,CASSLVEGSEQYF,TGTGCCAGCAGCTTAGTGGAGGGATCCGAGCAGTACTTC
TRBV5-1,TRBD2,-,TRBJ2-7,CASTPPNAGVHEQYF,TGCGCCAGCACCCCCCCCAATGCGGGAGTCCACGAGCAGTACTTC
TRBV6-5,-,-,TRBJ1-1,CASSYSVVLTGTEAFF,TGTGCCAGCAGTTACTCGGTGGTCTTAACTGGCACTGAAGCTTTCTTT
TRBV9,-,few,TRBJ2-7,CASSPGLGYEQYF,TGTGCCAGCAGCCCGGGACTCGGCTACGAGCAGTACTTC